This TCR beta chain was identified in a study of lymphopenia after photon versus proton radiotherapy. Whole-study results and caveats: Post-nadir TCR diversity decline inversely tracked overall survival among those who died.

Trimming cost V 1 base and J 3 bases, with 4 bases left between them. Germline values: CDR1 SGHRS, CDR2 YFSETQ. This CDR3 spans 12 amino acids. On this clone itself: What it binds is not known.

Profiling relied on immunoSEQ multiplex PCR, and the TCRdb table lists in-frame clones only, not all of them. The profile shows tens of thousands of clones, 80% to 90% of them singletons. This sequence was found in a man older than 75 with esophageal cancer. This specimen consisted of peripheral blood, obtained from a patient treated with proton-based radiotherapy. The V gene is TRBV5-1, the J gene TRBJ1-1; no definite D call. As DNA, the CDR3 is TGCGCCAGCAGCTTGACTGACACTGAAGCTTTCTTT. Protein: CASSLTDTEAFF.